The 3 T cell receptor beta chains reported below all come from one sample, sequenced in a study of identifying expanded T cells in peripheral blood. TCRdb keeps only in-frame clones here, not all; method: immunoSEQ multiplex PCR. The sample contains about 97,000 clones, about nine tenths of which appear only once. The source material was blood. The receptors were sampled from a person aged 18 to 70 in good health.

This clone has just one count. This sample also contains other DNA sequences that code for the same CDR3. V and J are TRBV2 and TRBJ2-7; the D gene is possibly TRBD1 (6 bases). There are 12 residues in the CDR3. Germline V CDR1 and CDR2: SNHLY, FYNNEI. Trimming removed 6 bases from V and 4 bases from J, with 10 bases in between. This CDR3 is CASRDSRYEQYF. The CDR3 region has the DNA TGTGCCAGCAGGGACAGCAGGTACGAGCAGTACTTC.

The chain links TRBV5-1 to TRBJ2-1, with 10 bases identical to TRBD1. The trim removed 2 bases at V and 6 bases at J, leaving 5 bases unmatched. Germline CDR1 and CDR2: SGHRS and YFSETQ. CDR3 length equals 15 residues. This CDR3 reads CASSFSGQGVNEQFF. The CDR3 bases are TGCGCCAGCAGCTTTTCCGGACAGGGGGTCAATGAGCAGTTCTTC. The full variable domain, in which reference TRBV5-1 and TRBJ2-1 provide the parts outside the CDR3, is KAGVTQTPRYLIKTRGQQVTLSCSPISGHRSVSWYQQTPGQGLQFLFEYFSETQRNKGNFPGRFSGRQFSNSRSEMNVSTLELGDSALYLCASSFSGQGVNEQFFGPGTRLTVL.

The rearrangement links TRBV2 to TRBJ1-1; tentatively, D is TRBD1 (6 bases). V dropped 6 bases and J dropped 0 bases, with 17 bases sitting between them. The CDR3 covers 16 residues. The germline gives CDR1 SNHLY, CDR2 FYNNEI. The CDR3 here is CASSLLRQVMNTEAFF. The CDR3 DNA sequence: TGTGCCAGCAGCCTACTAAGACAGGTAATGAACACTGAAGCTTTCTTT.